Here is one T cell receptor beta chain with its context. This CDR3 has 13 amino acids. With V trimmed by 5 bases and J by 11 bases, 4 bases remained unmatched. Per germline, CDR1 SNHLY and CDR2 FYNNEI. This entry comes from a study of shared clonotypes between healthy human individuals. Overall study context: The composition of the donors was two women and a few men aged 18 to 49.

Genomic DNA from each subset was divided evenly over several immunoSEQ plates. Here immunoSEQ multiplex PCR was the method, and the copy in TCRdb shows in-frame clones only, minus some. The table shows approximately 980,000 clones, with about three quarters occurring only once. This clonotype was obtained from a man between 18 and 35 years old in good health. The chain combines TRBV2 with TRBJ1-6, with 9 positions matching TRBD1. Sequencing was done on a sample of memory CD4+ T cells sorted from blood. As to subset: CD45RA-negative fraction. In nucleotides, the CDR3 is TGTGCCAGCAGTAAAGGACAGGGGCCACCCCTCCACTTT. Protein: CASSKGQGPPLHF.